Listed below are T cell receptor beta chains from one sample, sequenced in a study of OX40 agonist ivuxolimab in advanced cancers. Produced via immunoSEQ multiplex PCR; TCRdb's table is partial and in-frame only. The profile shows tens of thousands of clones, more than 85% of them singletons. The material was CD4+ or CD8+ T cells sorted from blood, obtained in a trial of the OX40 agonist ivuxolimab. These receptors all come from an adult with an advanced solid tumor such as melanoma, head and neck, liver or kidney cancer. Each CDR3 is given with its conserved first and last residue. The D gene is left open where the match is weak. Only part of the rows carry a size: once, few, many, or a class if the clone is expanded.

D: TRBD1; V: TRBV5-1; size: NA; J: TRBJ2-2; DNA: TGCGCCAGCAGCTTACAGGGGGCGCGGAACACCGGGGAGCTGTTTTTT; CDR3: CASSLQGARNTGELFF
D: TRBD1; V: TRBV4-1; size: NA; J: TRBJ2-7; DNA: TGCGCCAGCAGCTATAAAGTGGCGGACAGGACAGGGGTCGAGCAGTACTTC; CDR3: CASSYKVADRTGVEQYF
D: TRBD1; V: TRBV4-1; size: NA; J: TRBJ2-1; DNA: TGCGCCAGCAGCCGGGGCAGGGGGTTTGATGAGCAGTTCTTC; CDR3: CASSRGRGFDEQFF
D: NA; V: TRBV6-1; size: NA; J: TRBJ1-1; DNA: TGTGCCAGCAGTGAAGACAGGCTGAACACTGAAGCTTTCTTT; CDR3: CASSEDRLNTEAFF
D: TRBD2; V: TRBV10-3; size: NA; J: TRBJ2-1; DNA: TGTGCCATCAGTGGGGCCGGACTAGGAAATTACCACGGCACCTACAATGAGCAGTTCTTC; CDR3: CAISGAGLGNYHGTYNEQFF
D: NA; V: TRBV28; size: NA; J: TRBJ2-1; DNA: TGTGCCAGCAGGGCCGGGGTCTACAATGAGCAGTTCTTC; CDR3: CASRAGVYNEQFF
D: NA; V: TRBV7-2; size: NA; J: TRBJ1-3; DNA: TGTGCCAGCAGCTTAGGAGGGGGAGGGAACACCATATATTTT; CDR3: CASSLGGGGNTIYF
D: NA; V: TRBV27; size: once; J: TRBJ1-4; DNA: TGTGCCAGCAGTTTAGAATACGGGGGTTATGAAAAACTGTTTTTT; CDR3: CASSLEYGGYEKLFF
D: NA; V: TRBV7-2; size: NA; J: TRBJ1-1; DNA: TGTGCCAGCAGCTTCGCCGGAGGAAACACTGAAGCTTTCTTT; CDR3: CASSFAGGNTEAFF
D: NA; V: TRBV27; size: NA; J: TRBJ1-1; DNA: TGTGCCAGCAGCCTGACAGTGAACACTGAAGCTTTCTTT; CDR3: CASSLTVNTEAFF
D: TRBD1; V: TRBV5-4; size: few; J: TRBJ2-7; DNA: TGTGCCAGCAGCATGGGACAGGCGACCTACGAGCAGTACTTC; CDR3: CASSMGQATYEQYF
D: NA; V: TRBV10-3; size: NA; J: TRBJ2-7; DNA: TGTGCCATCAGCCAGGGGATGTCCTACGAGCAGTACTTC; CDR3: CAISQGMSYEQYF
D: NA; V: TRBV7-3; size: NA; J: TRBJ2-3; DNA: TGTGCCAGCAGCTCCTTGGGGGGAGATACGCAGTATTTT; CDR3: CASSSLGGDTQYF
D: NA; V: TRBV27; size: few; J: TRBJ2-1; DNA: TGTGCCAGCAGTTTCAGTGTTACGGGAGCCTACAATGAGCAGTTCTTC; CDR3: CASSFSVTGAYNEQFF
D: TRBD1; V: TRBV19; size: NA; J: TRBJ2-1; DNA: TGTGCCAGTAGTTATACGGGACAGGGCTACAATGAGCAGTTCTTC; CDR3: CASSYTGQGYNEQFF
D: TRBD1; V: TRBV6-5; size: NA; J: TRBJ2-7; DNA: TGTGCCAGCAGCTTGGGACAGGCTGCCTACGAGCAGTACTTC; CDR3: CASSLGQAAYEQYF
D: NA; V: TRBV27; size: NA; J: TRBJ1-3; DNA: TGTGCCAGCAGCTTGAGGGGTTTCTCCGGAAACACCATATATTTT; CDR3: CASSLRGFSGNTIYF
D: TRBD2; V: TRBV2; size: NA; J: TRBJ2-7; DNA: TGTGCCACCTCGGGACTAGCAGCTGAGCAGTACTTC; CDR3: CATSGLAAEQYF